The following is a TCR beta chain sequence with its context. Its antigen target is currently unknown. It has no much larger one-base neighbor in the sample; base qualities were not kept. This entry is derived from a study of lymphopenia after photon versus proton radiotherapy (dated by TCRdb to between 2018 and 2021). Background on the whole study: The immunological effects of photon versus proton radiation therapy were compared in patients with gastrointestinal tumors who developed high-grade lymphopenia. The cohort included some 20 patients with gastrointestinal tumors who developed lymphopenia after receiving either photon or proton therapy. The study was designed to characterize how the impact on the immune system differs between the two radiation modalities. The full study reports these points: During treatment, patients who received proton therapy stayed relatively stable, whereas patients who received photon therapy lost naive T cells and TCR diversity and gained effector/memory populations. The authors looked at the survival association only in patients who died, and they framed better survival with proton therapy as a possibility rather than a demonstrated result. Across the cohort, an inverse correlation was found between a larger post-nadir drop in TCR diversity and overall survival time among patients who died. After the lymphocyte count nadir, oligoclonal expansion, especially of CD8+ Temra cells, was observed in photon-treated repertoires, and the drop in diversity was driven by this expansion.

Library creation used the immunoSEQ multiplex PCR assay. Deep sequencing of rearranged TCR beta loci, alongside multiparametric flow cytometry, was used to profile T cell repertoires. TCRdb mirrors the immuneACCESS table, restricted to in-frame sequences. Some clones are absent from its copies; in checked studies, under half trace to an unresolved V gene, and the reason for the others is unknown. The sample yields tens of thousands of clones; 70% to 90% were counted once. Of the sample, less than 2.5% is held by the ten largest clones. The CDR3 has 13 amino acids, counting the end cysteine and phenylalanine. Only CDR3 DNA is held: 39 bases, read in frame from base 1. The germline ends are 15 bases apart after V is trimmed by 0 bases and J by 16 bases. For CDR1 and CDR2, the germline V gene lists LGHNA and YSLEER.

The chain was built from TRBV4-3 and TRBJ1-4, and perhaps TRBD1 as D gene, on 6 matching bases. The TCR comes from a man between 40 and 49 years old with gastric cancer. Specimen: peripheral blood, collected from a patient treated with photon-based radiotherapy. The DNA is TGCGCCAGCAGCCAAGAAAGTTCGGGGGGACAGTTTTTT. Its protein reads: CASSQESSGGQFF.